Listed here are 14 T cell receptor beta chains from one sample, sequenced in a study of OX40 agonist ivuxolimab in advanced cancers. Libraries were prepared by immunoSEQ multiplex PCR; TCRdb keeps only in-frame clonotypes and omits some of them. Of under 55,000 clones listed, approximately 92% are singletons. The sequencing here drew on CD4+ or CD8+ T cells sorted from blood, taken in a trial of the OX40 agonist ivuxolimab. These receptors were collected from an adult with an advanced solid tumor such as melanoma, head and neck, liver or kidney cancer.

This chain joins TRBV5-4 and TRBJ2-1; D is ambiguous. The germline V gene encodes CDR1 SGHNT and CDR2 YYREEE (reference sequence). Trimming pared 0 bases from V and 7 bases from J, leaving 5 bases between. The CDR3 loop spans 12 amino acids. This CDR3 is CASSLGHNEQFF. The CDR3 DNA follows: TGTGCCAGCAGCTTGGGACATAATGAGCAGTTCTTC.

This sequence joins TRBV6-5 and TRBJ1-5; no clear D. This CDR3 contains 15 residues. Germline CDR1 reads MNHEY; CDR2 reads SVGAGI. V lost 6 bases, J lost 4 bases, and 16 bases lay in between. The CDR3 DNA sequence: TGTGCCAGCAGACTACTTTCCGGGCCGAATCAGCCCCAGCATTTT. Translation gives CASRLLSGPNQPQHF.

This rearrangement joins TRBV27 to TRBJ2-5, with D possibly being TRBD1 (7 bases). Germline V lookup: CDR1 MNHEY, CDR2 SMNVEV (reference sequence). The CDR3 covers 15 residues. V lost 7 bases, J lost 4 bases, and 19 bases lay in between. The CDR3 region is CASTPTAGGGETQYF. CDR3 DNA sequence: TGTGCCAGCACCCCGACGGCAGGGGGAGGAGAGACCCAGTACTTC.

The chain recombines TRBV5-4 with TRBJ2-3; the match to TRBD1 covers 8 bases. Per germline, CDR1 SGHNT and CDR2 YYREEE (reference sequence). Unmatched junction bases numbered 11, after V lost 4 bases and J lost 4 bases. The length of the CDR3 is 16 residues. The CDR3 spells CASSPEDRAIADTQYF. The CDR3 bases are TGTGCCAGCAGCCCGGAGGACAGGGCGATCGCAGATACGCAGTATTTT.

The V call is TRBV11-2, the J call TRBJ2-7; tentatively, D is TRBD2 (5 bases). The CDR3 contains 13 residues. V was clipped by 7 bases and J by 1 base, with 11 bases between them. Looked up from germline, CDR1 is SGHAT and CDR2 is FQNNGV. The DNA of the CDR3 is TGTGCCAGCAACCCGGGGATTTCCTACGAGCAGTACTTC. Its protein is CASNPGISYEQYF.

The chain carries TRBV28 and TRBJ1-2, with a weak D call TRBD1 (5 bases). Trimming removed 8 bases from V and 4 bases from J, with 14 bases in between. The CDR3 has 13 residues. Germline V gives CDR1 MDHEN, CDR2 SYDVKM. Here the CDR3 reads CASERGIGYGYTF. For the CDR3, the DNA is TGTGCCAGCGAGAGGGGCATAGGCTATGGCTACACCTTC.

This sequence joins TRBV5-4 and TRBJ2-7; maybe TRBD1 (7 bases). CDR1 and CDR2 (germline): SGHNT, YYREEE (reference sequence). This CDR3 has 13 amino acids. The V gene lost 5 bases and the J gene lost 7 bases, with 16 bases spanning the gap. The CDR3 is CASRTGRSGEQYF. The DNA of the CDR3 is TGTGCCAGCAGGACAGGGAGGTCCGGGGAGCAGTACTTC. Full variable domain (rest looked up from reference TRBV5-4 and TRBJ2-7): ETGVTQSPTHLIKTRGQQVTLRCSSQSGHNTVSWYQQALGQGPQFIFQYYREEENGRGNFPPRFSGLQFPNYSSELNVNALELDDSALYLCASRTGRSGEQYFGPGTRLTVT.

The chain joins TRBV27 to TRBJ2-3; D gene uncertain. CDR1 MNHEY and CDR2 SMNVEV come from the germline V gene (reference sequence). V was cut by 6 bases and J by 6 bases, with 10 bases left in between. The CDR3 consists of 12 residues. This chain's CDR3 is CASRGMADTQYF. In DNA, the CDR3 is TGTGCCAGCAGGGGAATGGCGGATACGCAGTATTTT.

This clone was detected once. This chain uses TRBV5-1 with TRBJ1-1; perhaps TRBD1 as D (5 bases). V gave up 0 bases and J gave up 1 base, with 10 bases separating them. Germline CDR1 is SGHRS and CDR2 is YFSETQ. The CDR3 runs 15 residues. The CDR3: CASSLVPGANTEAFF. The CDR3 bases are TGCGCCAGCAGCTTGGTCCCCGGGGCGAACACTGAAGCTTTCTTT.

The genes are TRBV5-6 and TRBJ2-7; D unresolved. CDR3 length equals 14 residues. Germline CDR1 and CDR2: SGHDT and YYEEEE. Trimming pared 4 bases from V and 3 bases from J, leaving 14 bases between. The CDR3: CASSGIELLYEQYF. The CDR3 bases are TGTGCCAGCAGCGGGATCGAACTCCTCTACGAGCAGTACTTC. Looking up the rest from reference TRBV5-6 and TRBJ2-7 gives the full variable domain: DAGVTQSPTHLIKTRGQQVTLRCSPKSGHDTVSWYQQALGQGPQFIFQYYEEEERQRGNFPDRFSGHQFPNYSSELNVNALLLGDSALYLCASSGIELLYEQYFGPGTRLTVT.

V gene TRBV25-1 combines with J gene TRBJ2-2, with TRBD2 as a possible D gene (5 bases). Trimming shortened V by 5 bases and J by 7 bases, and 14 bases separated the two germline ends. CDR1 is MGHDK and CDR2 is SYGVNS in the germline V gene. The CDR3 length is 14 residues. The CDR3 loop is CASSPRAGSGELFF. CDR3 sequence (DNA): TGTGCCAGCAGTCCCCGGGCGGGCAGCGGGGAGCTGTTTTTT.

V usage is TRBV10-3 and J usage is TRBJ2-1; TRBD2 agrees at 10 bases. Germline trimming cut 2 bases from V and 2 bases from J; bases unmatched to any gene: 3. Per germline, CDR1 ENHRY and CDR2 SYGVKD. The CDR3 has 16 residues. The CDR3 sequence is CAISEALAGAYNEQFF. The CDR3 DNA is TGTGCCATCAGTGAGGCTCTAGCGGGGGCCTACAATGAGCAGTTCTTC.

This clone appeared a few times. J is TRBJ2-7 and V is TRBV7-8; D ambiguous. V dropped 1 base and J dropped 5 bases, with 9 bases sitting between them. Germline V CDR1 and CDR2: SGHVS, FQNEAQ. The CDR3 contains 13 residues. The CDR3, as DNA: TGTGCCAGCAGCTTAGATATGGGAAACGAGCAGTACTTC. It yields the protein CASSLDMGNEQYF.

The chain has TRBV27 and TRBJ2-3; D gene ambiguous. The germline V gene has CDR1 MNHEY and CDR2 SMNVEV (reference sequence). V lost 3 bases, J lost 0 bases, and 7 bases lay in between. This CDR3 has 14 amino acids. The CDR3: CASSLLISTDTQYF. CDR3 bases: TGTGCCAGCAGTTTGCTGATTAGCACAGATACGCAGTATTTT.